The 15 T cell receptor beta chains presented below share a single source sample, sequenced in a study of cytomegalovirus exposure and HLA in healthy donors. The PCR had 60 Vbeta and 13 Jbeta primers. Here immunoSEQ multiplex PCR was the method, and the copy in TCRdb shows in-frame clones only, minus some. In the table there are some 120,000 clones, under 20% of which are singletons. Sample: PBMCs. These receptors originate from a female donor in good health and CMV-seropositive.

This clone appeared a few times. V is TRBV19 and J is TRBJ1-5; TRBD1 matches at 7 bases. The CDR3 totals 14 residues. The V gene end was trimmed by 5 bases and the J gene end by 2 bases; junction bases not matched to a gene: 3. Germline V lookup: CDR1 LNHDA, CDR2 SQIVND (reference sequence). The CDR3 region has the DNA TGTGCCAGTAGTGCAGACAGGGGCAATCAGCCCCAGCATTTT. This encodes CASSADRGNQPQHF.

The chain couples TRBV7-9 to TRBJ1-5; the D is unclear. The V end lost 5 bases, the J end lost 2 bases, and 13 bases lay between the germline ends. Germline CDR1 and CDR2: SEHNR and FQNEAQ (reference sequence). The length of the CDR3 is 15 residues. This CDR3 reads CASSGVTGGNQPQHF. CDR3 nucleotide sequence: TGTGCCAGCAGCGGGGTCACCGGGGGCAATCAGCCCCAGCATTTT.

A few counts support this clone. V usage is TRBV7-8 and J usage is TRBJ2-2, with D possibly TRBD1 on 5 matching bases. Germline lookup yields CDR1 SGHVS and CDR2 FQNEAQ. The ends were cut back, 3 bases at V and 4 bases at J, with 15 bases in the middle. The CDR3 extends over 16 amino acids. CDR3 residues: CASSFSSQGVTGELFF. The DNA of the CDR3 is TGTGCCAGCAGCTTTAGTAGTCAGGGCGTCACCGGGGAGCTGTTTTTT.

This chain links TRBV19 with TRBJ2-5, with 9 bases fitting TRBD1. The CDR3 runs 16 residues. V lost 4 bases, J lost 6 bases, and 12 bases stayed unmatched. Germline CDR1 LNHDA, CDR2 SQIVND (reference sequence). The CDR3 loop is CASSTGTGQGYQTQYF. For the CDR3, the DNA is TGTGCCAGTAGTACGGGGACAGGGCAAGGGTATCAGACCCAGTACTTC. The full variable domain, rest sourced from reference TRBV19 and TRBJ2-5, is DGGITQSPKYLFRKEGQNVTLSCEQNLNHDAMYWYRQDPGQGLRLIYYSQIVNDFQKGDIAEGYSVSREKKESFPLTVTSAQKNPTAFYLCASSTGTGQGYQTQYFGPGTRLLVL.

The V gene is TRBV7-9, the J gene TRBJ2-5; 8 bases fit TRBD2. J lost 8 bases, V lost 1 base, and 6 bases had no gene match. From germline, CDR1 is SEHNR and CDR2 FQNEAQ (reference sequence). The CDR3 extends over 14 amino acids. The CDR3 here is CASSLVGTSYTQYF. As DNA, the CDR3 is TGTGCCAGCAGCTTAGTGGGGACTAGTTATACCCAGTACTTC.

CDR3 sequence: CASSPNSGNTGELFF. The CDR3 region has the DNA TGTGCCAGCAGCCCAAATAGCGGGAACACCGGGGAGCTGTTTTTT. The chain has TRBV27 and TRBJ2-2; D perhaps matches TRBD2 (6 bases). V lost 6 bases, J lost 1 base, and 12 bases lay in between. Per the germline V gene, CDR1 is MNHEY and CDR2 is SMNVEV (reference sequence). The CDR3 covers 15 residues.

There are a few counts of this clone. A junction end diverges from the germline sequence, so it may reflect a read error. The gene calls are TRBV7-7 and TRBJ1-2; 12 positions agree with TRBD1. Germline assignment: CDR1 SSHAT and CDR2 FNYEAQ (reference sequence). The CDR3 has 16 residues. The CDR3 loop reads CASSLIGDRGLYGYTF. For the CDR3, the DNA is TGTGCTAGCAGCTTGATAGGGGACAGGGGGCTCTATGGCTACACCTTC.

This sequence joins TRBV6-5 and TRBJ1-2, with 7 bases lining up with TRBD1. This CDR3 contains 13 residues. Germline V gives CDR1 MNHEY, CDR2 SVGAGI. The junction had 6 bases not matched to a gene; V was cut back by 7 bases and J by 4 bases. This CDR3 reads CASTQGGLYGYTF. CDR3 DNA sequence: TGTGCCAGCACCCAAGGGGGCCTCTATGGCTACACCTTC.

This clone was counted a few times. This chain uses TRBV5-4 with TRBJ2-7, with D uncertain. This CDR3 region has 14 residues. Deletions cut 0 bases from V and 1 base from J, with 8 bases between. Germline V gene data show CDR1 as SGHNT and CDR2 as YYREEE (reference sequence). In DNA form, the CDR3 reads TGTGCCAGCAGCTTGGTACCAGTATCCTACGAGCAGTACTTC. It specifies CASSLVPVSYEQYF.

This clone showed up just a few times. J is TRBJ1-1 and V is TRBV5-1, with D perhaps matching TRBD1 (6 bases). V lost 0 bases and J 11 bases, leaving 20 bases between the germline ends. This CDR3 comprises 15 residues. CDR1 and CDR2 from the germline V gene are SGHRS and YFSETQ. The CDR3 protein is CASSLDYSSGGAAFF. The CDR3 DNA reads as TGCGCCAGCAGCTTGGATTACTCGAGTGGGGGGGCGGCTTTCTTT. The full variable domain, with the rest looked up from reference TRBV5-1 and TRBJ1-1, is KAGVTQTPRYLIKTRGQQVTLSCSPISGHRSVSWYQQTPGQGLQFLFEYFSETQRNKGNFPGRFSGRQFSNSRSEMNVSTLELGDSALYLCASSLDYSSGGAAFFGQGTRLTVV.

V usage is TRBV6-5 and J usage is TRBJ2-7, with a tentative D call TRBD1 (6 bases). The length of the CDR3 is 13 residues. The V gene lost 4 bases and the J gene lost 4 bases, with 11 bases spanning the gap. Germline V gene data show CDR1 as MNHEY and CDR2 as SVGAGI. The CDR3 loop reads CASSSTGRYEQYF. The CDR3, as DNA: TGTGCCAGCAGTTCTACAGGGCGGTACGAGCAGTACTTC.

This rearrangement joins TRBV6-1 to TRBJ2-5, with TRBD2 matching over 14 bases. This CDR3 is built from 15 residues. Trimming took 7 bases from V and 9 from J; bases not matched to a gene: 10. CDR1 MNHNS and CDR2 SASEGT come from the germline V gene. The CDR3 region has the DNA TGTGCCAGCACCGGGGGACTAGCGGGAGTGGGTGCCCAGTACTTC. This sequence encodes CASTGGLAGVGAQYF.

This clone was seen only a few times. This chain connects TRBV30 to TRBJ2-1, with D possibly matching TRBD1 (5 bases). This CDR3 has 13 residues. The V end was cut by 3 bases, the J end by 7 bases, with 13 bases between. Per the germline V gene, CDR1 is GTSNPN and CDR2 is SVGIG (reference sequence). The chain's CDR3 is CAWSADSYNEQFF. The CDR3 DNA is TGTGCCTGGAGCGCCGACAGCTATAATGAGCAGTTCTTC.

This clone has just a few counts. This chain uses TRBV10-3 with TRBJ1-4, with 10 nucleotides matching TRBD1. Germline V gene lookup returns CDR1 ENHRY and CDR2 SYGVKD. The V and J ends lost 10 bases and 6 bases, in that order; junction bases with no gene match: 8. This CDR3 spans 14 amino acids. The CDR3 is CATSWGQGYEKLFF. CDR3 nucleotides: TGTGCCACCTCCTGGGGACAGGGGTATGAAAAACTGTTTTTT.

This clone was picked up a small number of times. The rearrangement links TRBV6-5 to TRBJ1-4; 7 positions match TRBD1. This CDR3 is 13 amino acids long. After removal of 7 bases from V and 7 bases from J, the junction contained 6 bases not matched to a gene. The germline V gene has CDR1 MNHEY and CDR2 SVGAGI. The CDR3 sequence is CASMRGHREKLFF. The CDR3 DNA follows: TGTGCCAGCATGAGGGGGCATCGTGAAAAACTGTTTTTT.